The present TCR beta chain was sequenced within a study of cytomegalovirus exposure and HLA in healthy donors. Study as a whole: Within the Caucasian-associated ancestry cluster were roughly 81% of the roughly 400 genotyped donors. Study-wide findings and caveats: Per a later analysis, HLA-associated TCR beta chains showed more clonal expansion than other, equally common TCR beta chains. TCR beta V- and J-gene trimming was later associated with a missense DCLRE1C variant. In vitro checks showed that three CMV-associated chains really do target CMV antigens.

The CDR3 covers 14 residues. V shed 3 bases and J shed 4 bases, with 15 bases lying between them. CDR1 SQVTM and CDR2 ANQGSEA come from the germline V gene. This clone was recorded a few times. Its antigen is as yet unknown. The PCR contained 60 Vbeta and 13 Jbeta primers. Using immunoSEQ multiplex PCR, the repertoire was profiled, and TCRdb retains in-frame clones only, with some absent. The sample comprises fewer than 250,000 clones, under 80% of which are singletons, and approximately 0.22% rests with the top ten. Sequenced input: PBMCs. The source is a girl aged 2-10 years in good health and CMV-seronegative. The chain recombines TRBV29-1 with TRBJ2-5; D perhaps matches TRBD1 (5 bases). The CDR3 sequence: CSVEPLSRAETQYF. The CDR3 DNA reads as TGCAGCGTTGAGCCCCTTTCCAGGGCAGAGACCCAGTACTTC.